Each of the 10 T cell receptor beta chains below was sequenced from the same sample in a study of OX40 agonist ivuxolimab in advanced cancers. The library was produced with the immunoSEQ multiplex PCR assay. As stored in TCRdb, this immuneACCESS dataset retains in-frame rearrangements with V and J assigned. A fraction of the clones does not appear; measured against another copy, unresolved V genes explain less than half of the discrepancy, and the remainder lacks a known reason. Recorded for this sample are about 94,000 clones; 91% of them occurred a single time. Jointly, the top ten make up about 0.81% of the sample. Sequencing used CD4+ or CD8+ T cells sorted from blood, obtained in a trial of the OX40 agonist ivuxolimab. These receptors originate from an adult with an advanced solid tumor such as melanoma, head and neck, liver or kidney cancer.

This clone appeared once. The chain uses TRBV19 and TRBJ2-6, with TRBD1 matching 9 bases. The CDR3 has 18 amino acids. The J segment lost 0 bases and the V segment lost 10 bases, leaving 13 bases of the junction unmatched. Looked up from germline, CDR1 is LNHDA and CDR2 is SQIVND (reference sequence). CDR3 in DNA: TGTGCCATAGGGGGGACAGGGAAGCCGACCTCTGGGGCCAACGTCCTGACTTTC. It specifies CAIGGTGKPTSGANVLTF. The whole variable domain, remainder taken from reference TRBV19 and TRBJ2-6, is DGGITQSPKYLFRKEGQNVTLSCEQNLNHDAMYWYRQDPGQGLRLIYYSQIVNDFQKGDIAEGYSVSREKKESFPLTVTSAQKNPTAFYLCAIGGTGKPTSGANVLTFGAGSRLTVL.

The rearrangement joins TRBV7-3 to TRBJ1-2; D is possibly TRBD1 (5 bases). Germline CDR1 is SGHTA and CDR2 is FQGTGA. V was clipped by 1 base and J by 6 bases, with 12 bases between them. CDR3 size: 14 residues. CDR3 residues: CASSLIGGTDGYTF. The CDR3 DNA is TGTGCCAGCAGCTTAATTGGGGGGACGGATGGCTACACCTTC.

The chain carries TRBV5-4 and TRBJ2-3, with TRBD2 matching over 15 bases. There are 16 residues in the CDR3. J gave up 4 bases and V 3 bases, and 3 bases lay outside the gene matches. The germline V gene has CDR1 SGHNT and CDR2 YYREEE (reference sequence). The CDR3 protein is CASSSGLAGGADTQYF. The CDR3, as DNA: TGTGCCAGCAGCTCCGGACTAGCGGGAGGGGCAGATACGCAGTATTTT. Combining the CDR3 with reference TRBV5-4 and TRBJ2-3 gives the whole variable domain ETGVTQSPTHLIKTRGQQVTLRCSSQSGHNTVSWYQQALGQGPQFIFQYYREEENGRGNFPPRFSGLQFPNYSSELNVNALELDDSALYLCASSSGLAGGADTQYFGPGTRLTVL.

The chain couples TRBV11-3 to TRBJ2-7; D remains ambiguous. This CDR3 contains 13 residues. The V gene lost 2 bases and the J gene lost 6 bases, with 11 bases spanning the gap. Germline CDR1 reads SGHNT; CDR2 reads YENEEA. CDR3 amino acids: CASSLLGKTEQYF. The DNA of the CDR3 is TGTGCCAGCAGCTTATTGGGAAAGACCGAGCAGTACTTC.

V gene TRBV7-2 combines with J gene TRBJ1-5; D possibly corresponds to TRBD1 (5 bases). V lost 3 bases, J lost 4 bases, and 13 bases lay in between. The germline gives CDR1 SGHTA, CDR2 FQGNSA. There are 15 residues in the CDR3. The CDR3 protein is CASSLGGAGNQPQHF. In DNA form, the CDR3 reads TGTGCCAGCAGCTTGGGAGGGGCGGGGAATCAGCCCCAGCATTTT.

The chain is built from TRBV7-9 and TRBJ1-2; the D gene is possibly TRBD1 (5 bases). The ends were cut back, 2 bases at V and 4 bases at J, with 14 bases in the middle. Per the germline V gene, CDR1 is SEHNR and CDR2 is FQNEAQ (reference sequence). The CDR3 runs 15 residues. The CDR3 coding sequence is TGTGCCAGCAGCTTACGTCGGGGCAGCATCTATGGCTACACCTTC. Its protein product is CASSLRRGSIYGYTF.

The CDR3 DNA sequence: TGTGCCATCAGTGCCGCGACAGGGGGACCGAACACTGAAGCTTTCTTT. It is translated as CAISAATGGPNTEAFF. This chain uses TRBV10-3 with TRBJ1-1, with TRBD1 identical over 9 bases. The CDR3 length is 16 residues. V shed 4 bases, J shed 1 base, and the junction held 7 bases outside the gene matches. CDR1 is ENHRY, CDR2 SYGVKD, per germline.

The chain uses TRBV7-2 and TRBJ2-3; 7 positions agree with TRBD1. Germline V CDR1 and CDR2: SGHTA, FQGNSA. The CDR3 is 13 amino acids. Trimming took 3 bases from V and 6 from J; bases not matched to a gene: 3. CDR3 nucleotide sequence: TGTGCCAGCAGCTTCTACAGGGGTGATACGCAGTATTTT. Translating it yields CASSFYRGDTQYF.

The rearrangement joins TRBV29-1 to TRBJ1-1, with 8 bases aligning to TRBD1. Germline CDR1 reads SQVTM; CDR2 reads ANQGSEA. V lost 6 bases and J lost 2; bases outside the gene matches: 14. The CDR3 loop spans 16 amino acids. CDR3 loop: CSVVTDRENINTEAFF. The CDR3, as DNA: TGCAGCGTAGTGACGGACAGGGAAAACATAAACACTGAAGCTTTCTTT.

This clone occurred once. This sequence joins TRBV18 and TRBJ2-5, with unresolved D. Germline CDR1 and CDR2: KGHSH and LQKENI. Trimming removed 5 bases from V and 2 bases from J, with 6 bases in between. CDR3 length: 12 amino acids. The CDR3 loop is CASSVIQETQYF. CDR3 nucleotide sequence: TGTGCCAGCTCAGTGATACAAGAGACCCAGTACTTC.